Listed here is a single T cell receptor beta chain. Its antigen remains unknown. These data originate in a study of CD8 T cells in ankylosing spondylitis. Whole-study findings and limits: Ankylosing spondylitis blood seemed to carry a telltale TCR beta motif made of roughly 8 highly homologous variants. Existing reports had already noted some motif variants in reactive arthritis synovial fluid and blood. Disease-linked clones were reportedly significantly enriched in matched ankylosing spondylitis synovial fluid.

CDR1 and CDR2 from the germline V gene are SNHLY and FYNNEI. The CDR3 covers 13 residues. V was cut by 7 bases and J by 1 base, with 10 bases left in between. In making TCR beta libraries, quantitative 5'-RACE with molecular barcodes was used. TCRdb reanalysed the 5' RACE reads using MiXCR and keeps one entry per CDR3 protein. This sample has some 250,000 distinct CDR3 sequences, with roughly a quarter found just once. V gene TRBV2 combines with J gene TRBJ2-5; D is uncertain. The sequenced sample consisted of blood, either unsorted or a sorted T cell fraction (not recorded which). The clonotype comes from a male donor with ankylosing spondylitis or in good health (not recorded which). CDR3 sequence reads: CASKEMSQETQYF. The CDR3 nucleotides are TGTGCCAGCAAGGAGATGTCCCAAGAGACCCAGTACTTC.